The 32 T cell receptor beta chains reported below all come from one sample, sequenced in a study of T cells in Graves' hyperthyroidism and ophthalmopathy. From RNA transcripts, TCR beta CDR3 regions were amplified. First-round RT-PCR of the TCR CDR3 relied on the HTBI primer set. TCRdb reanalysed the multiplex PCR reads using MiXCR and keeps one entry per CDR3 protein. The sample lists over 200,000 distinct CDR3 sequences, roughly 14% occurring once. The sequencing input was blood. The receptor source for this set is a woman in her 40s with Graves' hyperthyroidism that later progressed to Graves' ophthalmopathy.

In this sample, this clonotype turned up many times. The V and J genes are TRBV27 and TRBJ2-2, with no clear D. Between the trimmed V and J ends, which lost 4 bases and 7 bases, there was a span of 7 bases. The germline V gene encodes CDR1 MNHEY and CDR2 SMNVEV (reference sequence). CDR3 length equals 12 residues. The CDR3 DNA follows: TGTGCCAGCAGTTCCCTTAACGGGGAGCTGTTTTTT. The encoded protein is CASSSLNGELFF.

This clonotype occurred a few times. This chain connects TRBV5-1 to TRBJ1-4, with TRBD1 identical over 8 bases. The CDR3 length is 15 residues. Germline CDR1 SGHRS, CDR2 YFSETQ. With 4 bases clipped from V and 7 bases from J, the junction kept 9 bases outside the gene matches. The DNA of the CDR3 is TGCGCCAGCAGCGGAGACAGGGGCGGTCTTGAAAAACTGTTTTTT. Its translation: CASSGDRGGLEKLFF.

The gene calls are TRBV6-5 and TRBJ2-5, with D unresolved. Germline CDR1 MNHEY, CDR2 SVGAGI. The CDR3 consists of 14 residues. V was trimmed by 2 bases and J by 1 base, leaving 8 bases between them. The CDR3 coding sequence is TGTGCCAGCAGTTACCATCCTTCCCAAGAGACCCAGTACTTC. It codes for CASSYHPSQETQYF.

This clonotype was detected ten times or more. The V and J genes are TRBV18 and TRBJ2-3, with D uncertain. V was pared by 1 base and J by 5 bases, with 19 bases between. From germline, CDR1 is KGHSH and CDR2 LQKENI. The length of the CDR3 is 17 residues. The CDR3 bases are TGTGCCAGCTCACCACGTTCGGACCGAAGGGCCCAAGATACGCAGTATTTT. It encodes CASSPRSDRRAQDTQYF.

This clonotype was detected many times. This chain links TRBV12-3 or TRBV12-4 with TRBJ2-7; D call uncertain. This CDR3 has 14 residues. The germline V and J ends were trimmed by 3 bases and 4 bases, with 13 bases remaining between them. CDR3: CASSLDESRYEQYF. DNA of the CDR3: TGTGCCAGCAGTTTGGACGAAAGTAGGTACGAGCAGTACTTC.

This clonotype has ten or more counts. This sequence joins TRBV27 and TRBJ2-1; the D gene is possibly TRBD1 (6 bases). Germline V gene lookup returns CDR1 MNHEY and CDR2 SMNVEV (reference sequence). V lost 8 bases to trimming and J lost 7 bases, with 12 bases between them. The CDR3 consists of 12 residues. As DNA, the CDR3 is TGTGCCAGCGGCACAGGGTTGAATGAGCAGTTCTTC. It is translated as CASGTGLNEQFF.

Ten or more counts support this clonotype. The CDR3 DNA reads TGCAGTGCTAGTTGGGGACTAGGCTCCGGGGAGCTGTTTTTT. Amino acid sequence: CSASWGLGSGELFF. The chain joins TRBV20-1 to TRBJ2-2; 8 nucleotides match TRBD2. The germline V gene has CDR1 DFQATT and CDR2 SNEGSKA (reference sequence). J lost 6 bases, V lost 3 bases, and 6 bases had no gene match. CDR3 length: 14 residues.

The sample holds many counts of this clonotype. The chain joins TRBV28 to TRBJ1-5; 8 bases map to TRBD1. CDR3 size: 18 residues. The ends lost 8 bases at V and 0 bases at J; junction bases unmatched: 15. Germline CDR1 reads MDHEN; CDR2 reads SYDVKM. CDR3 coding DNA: TGTGCCAGCCGCCGCCTCTTCGACAGGGGACCTAGCAATCAGCCCCAGCATTTT. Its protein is CASRRLFDRGPSNQPQHF.

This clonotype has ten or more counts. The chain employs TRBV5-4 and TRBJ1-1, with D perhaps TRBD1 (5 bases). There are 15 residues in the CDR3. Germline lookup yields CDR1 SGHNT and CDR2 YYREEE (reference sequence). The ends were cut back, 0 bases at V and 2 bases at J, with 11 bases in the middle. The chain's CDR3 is CASSLEAGRNTEAFF. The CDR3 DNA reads TGTGCCAGCAGCTTGGAAGCAGGGAGAAACACTGAAGCTTTCTTT.

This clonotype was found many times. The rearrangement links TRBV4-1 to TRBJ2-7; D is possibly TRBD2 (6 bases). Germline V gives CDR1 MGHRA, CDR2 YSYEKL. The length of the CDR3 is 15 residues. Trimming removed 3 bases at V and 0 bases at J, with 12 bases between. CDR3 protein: CASSQSTGASYEQYF. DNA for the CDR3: TGCGCCAGCAGCCAGTCCACGGGAGCCTCCTACGAGCAGTACTTC.

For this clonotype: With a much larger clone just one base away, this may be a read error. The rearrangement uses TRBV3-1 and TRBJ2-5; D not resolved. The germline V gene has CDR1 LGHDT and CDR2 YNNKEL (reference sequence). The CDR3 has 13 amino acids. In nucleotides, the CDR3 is TGTGCCAGCAGCCCGGCTTATCAAGAGACCCAGTGCTTC. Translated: CASSPAYQETQCF.

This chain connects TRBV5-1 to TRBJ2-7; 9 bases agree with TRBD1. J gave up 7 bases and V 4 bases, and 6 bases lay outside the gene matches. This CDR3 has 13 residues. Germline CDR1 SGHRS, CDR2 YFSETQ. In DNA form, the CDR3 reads TGCGCCAGCAGCAGGACGACAGGGGGGGAGCAGTACTTC. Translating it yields CASSRTTGGEQYF. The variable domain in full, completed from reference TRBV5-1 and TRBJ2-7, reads KAGVTQTPRYLIKTRGQQVTLSCSPISGHRSVSWYQQTPGQGLQFLFEYFSETQRNKGNFPGRFSGRQFSNSRSEMNVSTLELGDSALYLCASSRTTGGEQYFGPGTRLTVT.

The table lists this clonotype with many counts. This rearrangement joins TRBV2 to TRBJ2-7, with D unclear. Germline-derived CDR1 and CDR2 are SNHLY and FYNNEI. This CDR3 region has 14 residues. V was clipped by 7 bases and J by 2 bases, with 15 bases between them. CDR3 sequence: CASTGADVTYEQYF. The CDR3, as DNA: TGTGCCAGCACGGGTGCGGACGTAACCTACGAGCAGTACTTC.

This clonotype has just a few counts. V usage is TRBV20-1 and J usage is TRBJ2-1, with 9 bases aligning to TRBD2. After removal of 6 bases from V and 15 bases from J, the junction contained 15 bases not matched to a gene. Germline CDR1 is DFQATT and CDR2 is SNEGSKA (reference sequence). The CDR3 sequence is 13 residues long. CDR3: CSAIHTNVGLAFF. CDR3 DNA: TGCAGTGCGATCCATACTAATGTGGGACTAGCGTTCTTC.

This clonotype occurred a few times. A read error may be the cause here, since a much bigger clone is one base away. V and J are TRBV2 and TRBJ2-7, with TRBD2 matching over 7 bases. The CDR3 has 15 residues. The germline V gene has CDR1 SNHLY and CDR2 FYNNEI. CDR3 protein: CASSENRAGPYERYF. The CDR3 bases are TGTGCCAGCAGTGAAAATAGAGCGGGGCCCTACGAGCGGTACTTC.

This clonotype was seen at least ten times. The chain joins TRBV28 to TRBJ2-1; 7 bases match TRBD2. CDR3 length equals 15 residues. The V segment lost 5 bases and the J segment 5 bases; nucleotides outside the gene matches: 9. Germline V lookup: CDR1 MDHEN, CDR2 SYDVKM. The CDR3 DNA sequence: TGTGCCAGCAGTCCCAGACTAGCCCGAAACAATGAGCAGTTCTTC. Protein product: CASSPRLARNNEQFF.

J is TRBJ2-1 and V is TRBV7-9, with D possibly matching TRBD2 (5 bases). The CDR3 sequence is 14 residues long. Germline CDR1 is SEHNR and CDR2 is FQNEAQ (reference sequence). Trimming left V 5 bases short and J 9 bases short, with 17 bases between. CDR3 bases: TGTGCCAGCAGCGTAGGGTCCCCTAGCAGTGAGCAGTTCTTC. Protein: CASSVGSPSSEQFF.

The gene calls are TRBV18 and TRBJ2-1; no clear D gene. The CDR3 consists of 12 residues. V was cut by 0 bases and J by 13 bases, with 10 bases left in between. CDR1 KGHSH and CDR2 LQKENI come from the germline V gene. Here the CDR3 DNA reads TGTGCCAGCTCACCACCGTTGGGTCCCCAGTTCTTC. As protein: CASSPPLGPQFF.

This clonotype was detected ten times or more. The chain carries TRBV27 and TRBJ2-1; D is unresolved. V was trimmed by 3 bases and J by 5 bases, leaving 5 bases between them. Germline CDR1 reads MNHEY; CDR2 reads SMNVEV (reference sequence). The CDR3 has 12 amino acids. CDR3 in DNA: TGTGCCAGCAGTTTCACGGACAATGAGCAGTTCTTC. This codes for CASSFTDNEQFF.

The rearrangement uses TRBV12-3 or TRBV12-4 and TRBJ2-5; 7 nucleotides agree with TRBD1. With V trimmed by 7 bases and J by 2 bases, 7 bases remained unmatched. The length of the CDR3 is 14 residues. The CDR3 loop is CASTDDRAQETQYF. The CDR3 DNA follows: TGTGCCAGCACCGACGACAGGGCTCAAGAGACCCAGTACTTC.

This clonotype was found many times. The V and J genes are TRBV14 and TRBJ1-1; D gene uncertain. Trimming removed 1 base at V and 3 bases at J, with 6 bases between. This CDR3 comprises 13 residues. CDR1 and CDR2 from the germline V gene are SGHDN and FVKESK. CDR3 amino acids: CASSQATYTEAFF. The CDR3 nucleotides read TGTGCCAGCAGCCAAGCGACGTACACTGAAGCTTTCTTT.

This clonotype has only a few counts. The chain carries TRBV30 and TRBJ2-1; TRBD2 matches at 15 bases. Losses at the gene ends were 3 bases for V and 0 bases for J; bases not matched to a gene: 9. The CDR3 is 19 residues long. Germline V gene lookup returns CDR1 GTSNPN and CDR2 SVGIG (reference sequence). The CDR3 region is CAWSGTSGRRQSSYNEQFF. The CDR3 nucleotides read TGTGCCTGGAGCGGGACTAGCGGGAGGCGCCAGAGCTCCTACAATGAGCAGTTCTTC.

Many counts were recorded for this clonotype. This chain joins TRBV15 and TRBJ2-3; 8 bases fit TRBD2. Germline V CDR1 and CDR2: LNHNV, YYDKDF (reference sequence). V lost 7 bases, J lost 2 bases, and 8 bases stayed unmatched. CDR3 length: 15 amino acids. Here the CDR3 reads CATNSGRESTDTQYF. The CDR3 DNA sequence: TGTGCCACCAACAGCGGGAGAGAGTCCACAGATACGCAGTATTTT.

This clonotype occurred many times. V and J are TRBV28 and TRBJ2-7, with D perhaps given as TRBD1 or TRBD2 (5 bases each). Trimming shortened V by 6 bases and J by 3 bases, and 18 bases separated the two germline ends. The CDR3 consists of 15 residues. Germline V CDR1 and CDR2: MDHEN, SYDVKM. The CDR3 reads CASSSPGRTLYEQYF. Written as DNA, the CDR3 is TGTGCCAGCAGCTCACCGGGACGGACCCTCTACGAGCAGTACTTC.

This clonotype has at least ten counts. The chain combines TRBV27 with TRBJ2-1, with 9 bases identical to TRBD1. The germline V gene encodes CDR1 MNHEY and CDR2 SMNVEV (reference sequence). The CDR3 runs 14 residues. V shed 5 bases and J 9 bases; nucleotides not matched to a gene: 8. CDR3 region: CASSRNRGQGEQFF. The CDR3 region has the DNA TGTGCCAGCAGTCGGAACAGGGGGCAGGGTGAGCAGTTCTTC.

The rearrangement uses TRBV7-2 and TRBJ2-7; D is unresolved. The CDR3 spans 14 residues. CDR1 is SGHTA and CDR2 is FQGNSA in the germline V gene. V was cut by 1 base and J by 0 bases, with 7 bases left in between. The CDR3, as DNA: TGTGCCAGCAGCTTAGACTTTAGCTCCTACGAGCAGTACTTC. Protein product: CASSLDFSSYEQYF. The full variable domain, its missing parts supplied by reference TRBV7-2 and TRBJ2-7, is GAGVSQSPSNKVTEKGKDVELRCDPISGHTALYWYRQSLGQGLEFLIYFQGNSAPDKSGLPSDRFSAERTGGSVSTLTIQRTQQEDSAVYLCASSLDFSSYEQYFGPGTRLTVT.

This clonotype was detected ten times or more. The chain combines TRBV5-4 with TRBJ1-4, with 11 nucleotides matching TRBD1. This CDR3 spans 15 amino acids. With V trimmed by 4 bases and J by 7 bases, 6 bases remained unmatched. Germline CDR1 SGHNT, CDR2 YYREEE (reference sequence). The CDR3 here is CASSPGQGAVEKLFF. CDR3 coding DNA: TGTGCCAGCAGCCCCGGACAGGGGGCCGTTGAAAAACTGTTTTTT.

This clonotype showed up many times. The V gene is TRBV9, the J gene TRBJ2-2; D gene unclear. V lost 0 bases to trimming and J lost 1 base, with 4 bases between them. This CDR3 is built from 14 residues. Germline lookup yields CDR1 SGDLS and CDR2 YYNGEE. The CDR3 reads CASSVGQNTGELFF. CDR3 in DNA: TGTGCCAGCAGCGTAGGACAGAACACCGGGGAGCTGTTTTTT.

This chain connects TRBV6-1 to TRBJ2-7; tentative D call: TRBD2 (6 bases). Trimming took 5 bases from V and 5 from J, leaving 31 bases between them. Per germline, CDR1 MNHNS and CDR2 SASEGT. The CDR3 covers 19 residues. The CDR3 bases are TGTGCCAGCAGTTATCTTAGGACCGGCCCCGGACGCCGCGGGAACGAGCAGTACTTC. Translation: CASSYLRTGPGRRGNEQYF.

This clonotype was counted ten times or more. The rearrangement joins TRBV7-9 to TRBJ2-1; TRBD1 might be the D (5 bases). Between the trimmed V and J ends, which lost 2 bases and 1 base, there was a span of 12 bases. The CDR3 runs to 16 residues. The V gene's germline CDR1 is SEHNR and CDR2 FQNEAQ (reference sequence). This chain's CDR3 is CASSLMAGNSYNEQFF. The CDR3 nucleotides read TGTGCCAGCAGCTTAATGGCAGGGAATTCCTACAATGAGCAGTTCTTC. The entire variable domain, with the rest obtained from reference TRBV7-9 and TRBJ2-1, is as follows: DTGVSQNPRHKITKRGQNVTFRCDPISEHNRLYWYRQTLGQGPEFLTYFQNEAQLEKSRLLSDRFSAERPKGSFSTLEIQRTEQGDSAMYLCASSLMAGNSYNEQFFGPGTRLTVL.

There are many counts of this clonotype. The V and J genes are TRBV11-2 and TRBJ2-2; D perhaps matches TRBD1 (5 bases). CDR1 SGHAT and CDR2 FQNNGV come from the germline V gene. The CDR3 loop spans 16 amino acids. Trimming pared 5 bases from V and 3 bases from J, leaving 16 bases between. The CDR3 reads CASSRGHLKDTGELFF. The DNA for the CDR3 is TGTGCCAGCAGCAGAGGACACCTAAAGGACACCGGGGAGCTGTTTTTT.

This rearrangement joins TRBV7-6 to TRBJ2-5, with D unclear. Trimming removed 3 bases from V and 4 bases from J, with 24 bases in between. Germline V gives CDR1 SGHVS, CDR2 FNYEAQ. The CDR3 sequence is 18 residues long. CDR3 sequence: CASSFTISKTEGPETQYF. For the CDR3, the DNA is TGTGCCAGCAGCTTTACCATTTCGAAAACAGAAGGTCCAGAGACCCAGTACTTC.